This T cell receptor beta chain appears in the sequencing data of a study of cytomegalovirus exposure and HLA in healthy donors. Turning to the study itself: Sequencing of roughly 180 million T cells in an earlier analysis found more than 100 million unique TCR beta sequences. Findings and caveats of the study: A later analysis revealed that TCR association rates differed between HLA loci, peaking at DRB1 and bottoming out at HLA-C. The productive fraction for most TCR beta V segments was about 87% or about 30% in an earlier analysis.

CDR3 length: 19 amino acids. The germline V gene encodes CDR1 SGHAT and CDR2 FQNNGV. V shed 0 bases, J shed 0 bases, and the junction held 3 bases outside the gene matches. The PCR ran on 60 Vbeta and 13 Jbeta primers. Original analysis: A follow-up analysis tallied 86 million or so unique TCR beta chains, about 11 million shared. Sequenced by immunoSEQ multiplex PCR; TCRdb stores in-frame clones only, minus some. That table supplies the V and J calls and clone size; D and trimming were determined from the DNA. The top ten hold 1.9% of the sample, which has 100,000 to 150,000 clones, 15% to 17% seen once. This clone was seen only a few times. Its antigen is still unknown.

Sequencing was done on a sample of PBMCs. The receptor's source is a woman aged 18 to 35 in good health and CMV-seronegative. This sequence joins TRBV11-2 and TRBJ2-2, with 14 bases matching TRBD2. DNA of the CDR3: TGTGCCAGCAGCTTAGATCTGGGACTAGCGGGAGCGAACACCGGGGAGCTGTTTTTT. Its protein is CASSLDLGLAGANTGELFF.